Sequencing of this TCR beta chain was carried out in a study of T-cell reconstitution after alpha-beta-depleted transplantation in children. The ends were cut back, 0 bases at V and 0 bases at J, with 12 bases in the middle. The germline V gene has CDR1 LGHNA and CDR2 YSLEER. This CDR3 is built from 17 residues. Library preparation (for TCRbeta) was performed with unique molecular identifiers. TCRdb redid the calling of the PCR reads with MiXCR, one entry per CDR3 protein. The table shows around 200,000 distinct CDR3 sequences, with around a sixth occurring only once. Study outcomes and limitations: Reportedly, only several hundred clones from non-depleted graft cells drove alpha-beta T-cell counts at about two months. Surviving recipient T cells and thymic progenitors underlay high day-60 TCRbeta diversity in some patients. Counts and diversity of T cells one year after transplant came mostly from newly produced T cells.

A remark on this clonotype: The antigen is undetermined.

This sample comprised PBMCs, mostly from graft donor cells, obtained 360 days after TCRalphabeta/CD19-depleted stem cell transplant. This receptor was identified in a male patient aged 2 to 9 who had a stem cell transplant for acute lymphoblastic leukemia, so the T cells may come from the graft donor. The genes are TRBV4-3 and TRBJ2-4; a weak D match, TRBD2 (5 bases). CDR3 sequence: CASSQERSVIAKNIQYF. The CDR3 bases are TGCGCCAGCAGCCAAGAACGTAGCGTGATAGCCAAAAACATTCAGTACTTC.